The clone carrying this T cell receptor (beta chain) was counted ten times or more. This entry is derived from a study of T cells in Graves' hyperthyroidism and ophthalmopathy. What was amplified from RNA transcripts were TCR beta CDR3 regions. The study used the HTBI primer set for a first-round RT-PCR of the TCR CDR3. One entry per CDR3 protein results from TCRdb running MiXCR on the multiplex PCR reads. Of roughly 800,000 distinct CDR3 sequences in the sample, about 38% were seen once. Trimming left V 5 bases short and J 7 bases short, with 14 bases between. The CDR3 is 13 residues long. Germline V gene sequence: CDR1 MGHDK, CDR2 SYGVNS.

The receptor's source is a man between 18 and 35 years old with Graves' hyperthyroidism. This rearrangement joins TRBV25-1 to TRBJ1-1; TRBD1 is a possible D gene (6 bases). The sequenced sample was blood. The CDR3 DNA is TGTGCCAGCAGTTCACCCCTAGGGGGTGAAGCTTTCTTT. This translates into CASSSPLGGEAFF.